A selection of T cell receptor beta chains follows, all from one sample in a study of blood T cell repertoires in COVID-19. The assay was immunoSEQ multiplex PCR, and TCRdb's table has in-frame clones only and misses some. In the table there are some 96,000 clones, about 84% of which are singletons. Sequencing was performed on peripheral blood. Receptors were obtained from a human donor in a cohort sampled during active COVID-19. Each CDR3 is given with its conserved first and last residue. The order of the fields is J gene, clone size, D gene, V gene, CDR3 DNA, CDR3 protein. A D gene is named only where the DNA matches it firmly. The size of a clone is reported for some rows only, either as once, few or many, or as a class for expanded clones.

TRBJ1-1 | . | . | TRBV7-9 | TGTGCCAGCAGCACCACAGGGCCGCACACTGAAGCTTTCTTT | CASSTTGPHTEAFF
TRBJ2-3 | . | TRBD1 | TRBV3-1/TRBV3-2 | TGTGCCAGCAGCCAAGATGTGGGACAGGGCCCACAAGATACGCAGTATTTT | CASSQDVGQGPQDTQYF
TRBJ2-5 | . | . | TRBV6-5 | TGTGCCAGCACCCCCGCTAGGCGCCAAGAGACCCAGTACTTC | CASTPARRQETQYF
TRBJ2-1 | . | TRBD2 | TRBV30 | TGTGCCTGGAGTGTATGGGCGGGGGGGCCGAATGAGCAGTTCTTC | CAWSVWAGGPNEQFF
TRBJ2-7 | few | . | TRBV7-9 | TGTGCCAGCAGCCCCTCAGGGGGGAGCTCCTACGAGCAGTACTTC | CASSPSGGSSYEQYF
TRBJ1-3 | . | . | TRBV18 | TGTGCCAGCTCCCTCAGGGACATTCAAAACACCATATATTTT | CASSLRDIQNTIYF
TRBJ2-2 | . | . | TRBV7-2 | TGTGCCAGCAGCTCCTCCTCGACTATCACCGGGGAGCTGTTTTTT | CASSSSSTITGELFF
TRBJ1-2 | . | TRBD1 | TRBV18 | TGTGCCAGCTCAGGGACAGTCCTAGGCTATGGCTACACCTTC | CASSGTVLGYGYTF
TRBJ2-7 | . | . | TRBV19 | TGTGCCAGTAGTATTCGTGGGAGACTTTACGAGCAGTACTTC | CASSIRGRLYEQYF
TRBJ2-3 | few | TRBD2 | TRBV19 | TGTGCCAGTAGTATAGGCGGGAGGGCCACAGATACGCAGTATTTT | CASSIGGRATDTQYF
TRBJ2-7 | . | TRBD2 | TRBV9 | TGTGCCAGCAGCGTAGGGGCCGAAACTAGCGGGAGATCCTACGAGCAGTACTTC | CASSVGAETSGRSYEQYF
TRBJ2-7 | few | TRBD1 | TRBV6-6 | TGTGCCAGCAGTCGCACCCCGCCGGGACAGGGGACCTACGAGCAGTACTTC | CASSRTPPGQGTYEQYF
TRBJ2-5 | . | . | TRBV4-1 | TGCGCCAGCAGCCAAGGCCTGGGACTGCTCACCCAGTACTTC | CASSQGLGLLTQYF
TRBJ2-1 | once | . | TRBV29-1 | TGCAGCGTTGAAGGTCTCGAGGATGAGCAGTTCTTC | CSVEGLEDEQFF
TRBJ1-1 | . | TRBD1 | TRBV6-5 | TGTGCCAGCAGACCTACCGGGACAGGGCACACTGAAGCTTTCTTT | CASRPTGTGHTEAFF
TRBJ2-5 | few | TRBD1 | TRBV7-2 | TGTGCCAGCAGCTTGGACAGGACACAAGAGACCCAGTACTTC | CASSLDRTQETQYF
TRBJ1-2 | . | TRBD1 | TRBV7-2 | TGTGCCAGCAGCTTAGCGTCGACAGGGGCGGAGGGCTACACCTTC | CASSLASTGAEGYTF
TRBJ2-6 | few | . | TRBV19 | TGTGCCAGTAGGACGAGAGAGGGTTGGGGATCTGGGGCCAACGTCCTGACTTTC | CASRTREGWGSGANVLTF
TRBJ1-2 | once | TRBD1 | TRBV7-2 | TGTGCCAGCAGCTTGCAGGGGGCGGGCTATGGCTACACCTTC | CASSLQGAGYGYTF
TRBJ2-1 | . | TRBD1 | TRBV25-1 | TGTGCCAGCAGTGAATGGAGACAGGGGATGAATGAGCAGTTCTTC | CASSEWRQGMNEQFF
TRBJ1-5 | . | TRBD1 | TRBV19 | TGTGCCAGTAGTCGACAGGGGGATGGCCAGCCCCAGCATTTT | CASSRQGDGQPQHF
TRBJ2-1 | few | . | TRBV5-1 | TGCGCCAGCAGCTTGGACAGGGCCAATGAGCAGTTCTTC | CASSLDRANEQFF
TRBJ1-2 | . | . | TRBV6-2/TRBV6-3 | TGTGCCAGCAGTTACGCAGGGAATGGCTACACCTTC | CASSYAGNGYTF
TRBJ1-2 | once | . | TRBV7-2 | TGTGCCAGCAGCTCCCAAGCCCTCTATGGCTACACCTTC | CASSSQALYGYTF
TRBJ1-6 | . | . | TRBV19 | TGTGCCAGTAGTATTATTGACAGCTATAATTCACCCCTCCACTTT | CASSIIDSYNSPLHF
TRBJ1-5 | . | TRBD1 | TRBV5-3 | TGTGCCAGAAGCCTGGGACAGGGTAGAAGCAATCAGCCCCAGCATTTT | CARSLGQGRSNQPQHF
TRBJ2-2 | few | TRBD2 | TRBV7-2 | TGTGCCAGCAGCGCCCTAGCGGGGTTACGGGCCGGGGAGCTGTTTTTT | CASSALAGLRAGELFF
TRBJ1-2 | . | . | TRBV6-1 | TGTGCCAGCAGTGAAGAGTACAGAGCAGTCTATGGCTACACCTTC | CASSEEYRAVYGYTF
TRBJ1-1 | . | TRBD1 | TRBV7-8 | TGTGCCAGCAGCTATCGGGACAGGGCCACTGAAGCTTTCTTT | CASSYRDRATEAFF
TRBJ1-1 | . | . | TRBV7-2 | TGTGCCAGCAGCTTAGGCTGGCTGAACACTGAAGCTTTCTTT | CASSLGWLNTEAFF
TRBJ1-6 | . | . | TRBV19 | TGTGCCAGTAGTACGTACCGGGAGGCAAGTTCACCCCTCCACTTT | CASSTYREASSPLHF
TRBJ1-1 | once | . | TRBV24-1 | TGTGCCACCAGTGCCCGGGGGAGGGTGAACACTGAAGCTTTCTTT | CATSARGRVNTEAFF
TRBJ1-2 | few | TRBD1 | TRBV3-1/TRBV3-2 | TGTGCCAGCAGCCAATTAACAGGGGGCAGCTATGGCTACACCTTC | CASSQLTGGSYGYTF
TRBJ2-3 | . | TRBD2 | TRBV29-1 | TGCAGCGTTGCTGAGGGACTAGCAATAAATACGCAGTATTTT | CSVAEGLAINTQYF
TRBJ1-1 | . | TRBD1 | TRBV4-3 | TGCGCCAGCAGCCAAGTTCAGGGGGCGACTGAAGCTTTCTTT | CASSQVQGATEAFF
TRBJ2-3 | . | . | TRBV4-3 | TGCGCCAGCAGCCAAGCCCGGGGGGCAGCAGAATCGGATACGCAGTATTTT | CASSQARGAAESDTQYF
TRBJ1-6 | . | . | TRBV2 | TGTGCCAGCAGTGAGGAAACAGGGTCCTCCTATAATTCACCCCTCCACTTT | CASSEETGSSYNSPLHF
TRBJ2-7 | . | . | TRBV5-4 | TGTGCCAGCAGCTTGGGATTTGGACTTGCATCCTACGAGCAGTACTTC | CASSLGFGLASYEQYF
TRBJ2-2 | . | TRBD2 | TRBV10-3 | TGTGCCATCGAAGCGGGGGGAACCTCCGCCGGGGAGCTGTTTTTT | CAIEAGGTSAGELFF
TRBJ1-5 | . | . | TRBV2 | TGTGCCAGCACCGCGGCAGTTCAAAATCAGCCCCAGCATTTT | CASTAAVQNQPQHF
TRBJ2-3 | . | TRBD1 | TRBV2 | TGTGCCAGCAGTGACCGGACAGGGGAGGATACGCAGTATTTT | CASSDRTGEDTQYF
TRBJ2-7 | once | . | TRBV6-6 | TGTGCCAGTAGCGGACGGGGGGCCGACGAGCAGTACTTC | CASSGRGADEQYF
TRBJ2-1 | . | TRBD2 | TRBV10-1 | TGCGCCAGCAGTGATTCAGGACTAGCGGGAGGAAGGAATGAGCAGTTCTTC | CASSDSGLAGGRNEQFF
TRBJ1-1 | few | . | TRBV15 | TGTGCCACCAGCCGTGCTAAGCTGTACACTGAAGCTTTCTTT | CATSRAKLYTEAFF
TRBJ1-1 | . | . | TRBV12-3/TRBV12-4 | TGTGCCAGCAGCCCAACTTGGAACACTGAAGCTTTCTTT | CASSPTWNTEAFF
TRBJ2-7 | . | . | TRBV11-2 | TGTGCCAGCAGCCTCCGGCCCGGGACACGCCTGTGGGAGCAGTACTTC | CASSLRPGTRLWEQYF
TRBJ2-7 | once | . | TRBV7-9 | TGTGCCAGCAGCATGTCTATTTCCTACGAACAGTACTTC | CASSMSISYEQYF